This TCR beta chain was retrieved from a study of circulating and synovial CD4+ cells in juvenile arthritis. Overall study results and limits: CPL versus bulk CD4 samples: T cell genome counts differed by at least an order of magnitude. These blood cells shared more CDR3 sequences with synovium than bulk blood.

Donors were patients with active juvenile idiopathic arthritis. On this clone itself: Its antigen is currently unknown.

This table comes from immunoSEQ multiplex PCR, and its TCRdb copy is limited to in-frame clones, with some not included. The sample consists of some 30,000 clones, 80% to 95% of them appearing once. The germline V gene has CDR1 SGHAT and CDR2 FQDESV (reference sequence). There are 15 residues in the CDR3. The ends lost 5 bases at V and 7 bases at J; junction bases unmatched: 10. The TCR sequence derives from a human donor with juvenile idiopathic arthritis. The sample was CD4+ T cells from blood. The chain joins TRBV11-1 to TRBJ2-1; TRBD1 matches at 8 bases. The CDR3 protein is CASSTQGAGRNEQFF. The CDR3 nucleotides read TGTGCCAGCAGCACTCAGGGGGCCGGGCGGAATGAGCAGTTCTTC.